These 24 T cell receptor beta chains came from one sample sequenced in a study of blood T cell repertoires in COVID-19 (dated by TCRdb to 2018 to 2020). Libraries were prepared through the immunoSEQ multiplex PCR assay. Drawn from immuneACCESS, this table holds only the in-frame rearrangements with V and J called that TCRdb kept. Clones are partly lost; checked studies trace under half to an unresolved V gene and leave the rest unexplained. The sample contains approximately 300,000 clones, roughly nine tenths of them found a single time. Approximately 4.7% of the sample goes to the ten largest clones. The specimen was PBMCs or T cells enriched from blood (not recorded which). The source is a man aged 55 to 70 who had recovered from COVID-19.

The DNA of the CDR3 is TGTGCCAGCAGTGACGAATCCGAAACTCGACTAGCCTACGAGCAGTACTTC. Translation gives CASSDESETRLAYEQYF. The rearrangement joins TRBV6-4 to TRBJ2-7; D is possibly TRBD2 (6 bases). V was cut by 2 bases and J by 2 bases, with 19 bases left in between. CDR3 length: 17 residues. The germline V gene has CDR1 MRHNA and CDR2 SNTAGT.

The gene calls are TRBV28 and TRBJ2-5; TRBD2 agrees at 12 bases. Trimming took 7 bases from V and 2 from J; bases not matched to a gene: 2. The CDR3 length is 14 residues. The germline V gene encodes CDR1 MDHEN and CDR2 SYDVKM. DNA for the CDR3: TGTGCCAGCAATCTAGCGGGAGGGCAAGAGACCCAGTACTTC. Translating gives CASNLAGGQETQYF.

The genes are TRBV5-1 and TRBJ1-2, with D possibly being TRBD1 (5 bases). CDR3 length equals 13 residues. V gave up 2 bases and J gave up 4 bases, with 9 bases separating them. Germline assignment: CDR1 SGHRS and CDR2 YFSETQ. The CDR3 spells CASSLDRTYGYTF. CDR3 sequence (DNA): TGCGCCAGCAGCTTAGACAGAACCTATGGCTACACCTTC.

The rearrangement links TRBV6-2 or TRBV6-3 to TRBJ2-1; 7 nucleotides align to TRBD1. Germline V gene sequence: CDR1 MNHEY, CDR2 SVGEGT. CDR3 length equals 17 residues. V dropped 3 bases and J dropped 0; count of bases not matched to a gene: 8. CDR3 sequence (DNA): TGTGCCAGCAGTTATTTGGGGACAGCCAGCTCCTACAATGAGCAGTTCTTC. Its translation: CASSYLGTASSYNEQFF.

V usage is TRBV7-9 and J usage is TRBJ2-1; D is possibly TRBD2 (5 bases). CDR1 is SEHNR, CDR2 FQNEAQ, per germline (reference sequence). The CDR3 spans 14 residues. V was shortened by 3 bases and J by 4 bases, with 10 bases between the two germline ends. CDR3: CASSLDGVYNEQFF. The CDR3 bases are TGTGCCAGCAGCTTGGACGGGGTATACAATGAGCAGTTCTTC. Variable domain in full (rest from reference TRBV7-9 and TRBJ2-1): DTGVSQNPRHKITKRGQNVTFRCDPISEHNRLYWYRQTLGQGPEFLTYFQNEAQLEKSRLLSDRFSAERPKGSFSTLEIQRTEQGDSAMYLCASSLDGVYNEQFFGPGTRLTVL.

The DNA of the CDR3 is TGTGCCAGCAGTGAAAGTCGAGGGTTTAACAACGAGCAGTACTTC. This gives the protein CASSESRGFNNEQYF. This chain connects TRBV2 to TRBJ2-7, with D maybe TRBD2 (5 bases). CDR1 and CDR2 from the germline V gene are SNHLY and FYNNEI. V was trimmed by 2 bases and J by 5 bases, leaving 16 bases between them. The CDR3 runs 15 residues. Complete variable domain (other parts from reference TRBV2 and TRBJ2-7): EPEVTQTPSHQVTQMGQEVILRCVPISNHLYFYWYRQILGQKVEFLVSFYNNEISEKSEIFDDQFSVERPDGSNFTLKIRSTKLEDSAMYFCASSESRGFNNEQYFGPGTRLTVT.

The chain carries TRBV5-4 and TRBJ2-5, with a possible D match to TRBD2 (6 bases). V lost 8 bases to trimming and J lost 3 bases, with 14 bases between them. Germline CDR1 reads SGHNT; CDR2 reads YYREEE (reference sequence). This CDR3 has 13 amino acids. The CDR3 protein is CASSEGTEETQYF. The CDR3 bases are TGTGCCAGTTCGGAGGGGACCGAAGAGACCCAGTACTTC. The complete variable domain, with remaining parts taken from reference TRBV5-4 and TRBJ2-5, reads ETGVTQSPTHLIKTRGQQVTLRCSSQSGHNTVSWYQQALGQGPQFIFQYYREEENGRGNFPPRFSGLQFPNYSSELNVNALELDDSALYLCASSEGTEETQYFGPGTRLLVL.

This clone has only one observation. The genes are TRBV7-2 and TRBJ2-1, with 9 bases lining up with TRBD2. The CDR3 consists of 15 residues. Germline V gives CDR1 SGHTA, CDR2 FQGNSA. After removal of 1 base from V and 12 bases from J, the junction contained 10 bases not matched to a gene. CDR3 residues: CASSLGAVAGVGQFF. In DNA form, the CDR3 reads TGTGCCAGCAGCTTAGGAGCCGTAGCGGGAGTCGGGCAGTTCTTC.

V and J are TRBV12-3 or TRBV12-4 and TRBJ2-5, with TRBD1 identical over 10 bases. The ends lost 4 bases at V and 9 bases at J; junction bases unmatched: 5. CDR3 length: 13 amino acids. CDR3 bases: TGTGCCAGCAGTTCGACAGGGGGCGAGCCCCAGTACTTC. Encoded protein: CASSSTGGEPQYF.

The chain couples TRBV20-1 to TRBJ2-1, with 7 bases aligning to TRBD1. The junction had 10 bases not matched to a gene; V was cut back by 3 bases and J by 8 bases. Germline-derived CDR1 and CDR2 are DFQATT and SNEGSKA (reference sequence). This CDR3 contains 14 residues. The chain's CDR3 is CSASVGQMSDEQFF. In DNA form, the CDR3 reads TGCAGTGCTAGTGTGGGACAGATGAGTGATGAGCAGTTCTTC.

The chain couples TRBV7-2 to TRBJ2-2, with D unresolved. From germline, CDR1 is SGHTA and CDR2 FQGNSA. CDR3 length: 11 amino acids. The V end lost 3 bases, the J end lost 7 bases, and 3 bases lay between the germline ends. The CDR3 DNA sequence: TGTGCCAGCAGCTTTAACGGGGAGCTGTTTTTT. This translates into CASSFNGELFF.

The gene calls are TRBV6-5 and TRBJ1-1, with 8 positions matching TRBD1. This CDR3 is built from 13 residues. V gave up 4 bases and J gave up 4 bases; unmatched junction bases: 2. Germline V gene data show CDR1 as MNHEY and CDR2 as SVGAGI. The CDR3 sequence: CASSSTGGTEAFF. The CDR3 DNA is TGTGCCAGCAGTTCCACAGGGGGCACTGAAGCTTTCTTT.

This rearrangement joins TRBV19 to TRBJ2-7; the D gene is possibly TRBD2 (6 bases). V lost 6 bases and J 0 bases, leaving 15 bases between the germline ends. CDR3 length: 15 amino acids. Germline V gene lookup returns CDR1 LNHDA and CDR2 SQIVND (reference sequence). CDR3 loop: CASRRAGSSSYEQYF. The CDR3, as DNA: TGTGCCAGTAGGCGAGCGGGCTCAAGCTCCTACGAGCAGTACTTC.

This clone came up once. The V gene is TRBV4-3, the J gene TRBJ2-7; D is possibly TRBD2 (6 bases). The CDR3 is 15 residues long. V was shortened by 1 base and J by 2 bases, with 12 bases between the two germline ends. Looked up from germline, CDR1 is LGHNA and CDR2 is YSLEER. CDR3 bases: TGCGCCAGCAGCCAAGGGGCTAGCGATCCCTACGAGCAGTACTTC. Protein sequence: CASSQGASDPYEQYF.

The chain uses TRBV15 and TRBJ1-2; tentative D call: TRBD1 (6 bases). The CDR3 spans 14 residues. Trimming removed 2 bases from V and 11 bases from J, with 18 bases in between. CDR1 and CDR2 from the germline V gene are LNHNV and YYDKDF (reference sequence). For the CDR3, the DNA is TGTGCCACCAGCAGAACGGGGCAGGGGAATTCATACACCTTC. Translated: CATSRTGQGNSYTF. Supplemented by reference TRBV15 and TRBJ1-2, the full variable domain reads DAMVIQNPRYQVTQFGKPVTLSCSQTLNHNVMYWYQQKSSQAPKLLFHYYDKDFNNEADTPDNFQSRRPNTSFCFLDIRSPGLGDTAMYLCATSRTGQGNSYTFGSGTRLTVV.

This sequence joins TRBV19 and TRBJ2-6, with D tentatively TRBD1 (5 bases). Trimming took off 9 bases at V and 13 bases at J, with 25 bases between the two ends. CDR3 length: 15 amino acids. Per the germline V gene, CDR1 is LNHDA and CDR2 is SQIVND (reference sequence). CDR3 DNA sequence: TGTGCCAGCGACAGCCCCAACTCCTTACGCCAAGTCCTGACTTTC. Residues: CASDSPNSLRQVLTF.

This clone was recorded once. This chain joins TRBV6-5 and TRBJ2-4; 7 bases match TRBD2. V lost 7 bases and J lost 8; bases outside the gene matches: 8. This CDR3 region has 13 residues. CDR1 is MNHEY and CDR2 is SVGAGI in the germline V gene. As DNA, the CDR3 is TGTGCCAGCACTCTGACTAGCAAGGACATTCAGTACTTC. This translates into CASTLTSKDIQYF.

J is TRBJ1-1 and V is TRBV18, with D possibly being TRBD1 (6 bases). V shed 3 bases and J shed 2 bases, with 16 bases lying between them. The CDR3 loop spans 16 amino acids. Looked up from germline, CDR1 is KGHSH and CDR2 is LQKENI. The CDR3 bases are TGTGCCAGCTCACCCCCCCGGGACAACATCAACACTGAAGCTTTCTTT. It encodes CASSPPRDNINTEAFF.

V usage is TRBV5-1 and J usage is TRBJ1-5; TRBD1 matches 8 bases. The CDR3 length is 18 residues. The V gene end was trimmed by 3 bases and the J gene end by 4 bases; junction bases not matched to a gene: 15. Germline-derived CDR1 and CDR2 are SGHRS and YFSETQ. CDR3 DNA sequence: TGCGCCAGCAGCTCCGGACCCACCGGGACAGGAGCAAATCAGCCCCAGCATTTT. It codes for CASSSGPTGTGANQPQHF.

This chain connects TRBV6-1 to TRBJ1-2; D might be TRBD1 (5 bases). The CDR3 is made up of 17 amino acids. The germline V gene encodes CDR1 MNHNS and CDR2 SASEGT. V was shortened by 0 bases and J by 0 bases, with 14 bases between the two germline ends. The CDR3 region has the DNA TGTGCCAGCAGTGAAGCCTTGATGGGCAGGGCTAACTATGGCTACACCTTC. Amino acids: CASSEALMGRANYGYTF.

The V gene is TRBV5-1, the J gene TRBJ2-1; TRBD2 is a possible D gene (5 bases). The CDR3 covers 14 residues. Between the trimmed V and J ends, which lost 8 bases and 2 bases, there was a span of 14 bases. Looked up from germline, CDR1 is SGHRS and CDR2 is YFSETQ. CDR3 in DNA: TGCGCCAGTACTGAGCGGAATACCTACAATGAGCAGTTCTTC. This translates into CASTERNTYNEQFF.

The chain links TRBV2 to TRBJ2-7; 8 bases match TRBD1. The V segment lost 7 bases and the J segment 6 bases; nucleotides outside the gene matches: 8. This CDR3 comprises 13 residues. The germline gives CDR1 SNHLY, CDR2 FYNNEI. CDR3 residues: CASTERTGFEQYF. CDR3 in DNA: TGTGCCAGCACAGAGCGGACAGGGTTCGAGCAGTACTTC.

The chain has TRBV7-3 and TRBJ2-3; possibly TRBD2 for D (6 bases). Germline CDR1 SGHTA, CDR2 FQGTGA. Trimming pared 5 bases from V and 10 bases from J, leaving 22 bases between. This CDR3 spans 15 amino acids. CDR3 nucleotide sequence: TGTGCCAGCAGCCCCGGGAGTAGGAACCCTGATGCGCAGTATTTT. Protein: CASSPGSRNPDAQYF.

The rearrangement joins TRBV2 to TRBJ2-6; D uncertain. The CDR3 totals 16 residues. The germline CDR1 and CDR2 sequences are SNHLY and FYNNEI. V was pared by 4 bases and J by 0 bases, with 10 bases between. The CDR3, as DNA: TGTGCCAGCAGTGGGAGCAGCCGCTCTGGGGCCAACGTCCTGACTTTC. It is translated as CASSGSSRSGANVLTF.